The 4 T cell receptor beta chains below come from one sample, sequenced in a study of identical twins. MiXCR, applied by TCRdb to the 5' RACE reads, yields one record per CDR3 protein. This sample has more than 1.5 million distinct CDR3 sequences, with about 32% found just once. What was sequenced was cord blood. The receptors derive from a newborn girl in good health.

The rearrangement joins TRBV20-1 to TRBJ1-4; 7 bases agree with TRBD1. Germline V gives CDR1 DFQATT, CDR2 SNEGSKA (reference sequence). J was trimmed by 8 bases and V by 1 base; bases with no gene match: 7. The CDR3 is made up of 14 amino acids. CDR3 loop: CSARGGTAKEKLFF. Here the CDR3 DNA reads TGCAGTGCTAGAGGTGGGACAGCAAAGGAAAAACTGTTTTTT.

The V and J genes are TRBV27 and TRBJ1-2, with 7 bases lining up with TRBD1. V shed 3 bases and J 0 bases; nucleotides not matched to a gene: 7. Germline values: CDR1 MNHEY, CDR2 SMNVEV (reference sequence). The CDR3 spans 16 residues. This chain's CDR3 is CASSLSPGQTNYGYTF. The CDR3 coding sequence is TGTGCCAGCAGTTTGAGCCCGGGACAGACTAACTATGGCTACACCTTC.

This clonotype was recorded at least ten times. V and J are TRBV2 and TRBJ2-4; D possibly corresponds to TRBD2 (5 bases). The CDR3 totals 14 residues. V was cut by 8 bases and J by 9 bases, with 20 bases left in between. The germline V gene encodes CDR1 SNHLY and CDR2 FYNNEI. CDR3 protein: CASRVGGSATIQYF. The CDR3 DNA follows: TGTGCCAGCCGTGTGGGCGGGTCTGCTACCATTCAGTACTTC.

Only a few counts were recorded for this clonotype. In DNA form, the CDR3 reads TGTGCCAGCGGAGGGACAGCCTTCTACGAGCAGTACTTC. Translation: CASGGTAFYEQYF. J is TRBJ2-7 and V is TRBV6-1; a possible D gene is TRBD1 (7 bases). V lost 8 bases, J lost 3 bases, and 14 bases lay in between. Germline V gene sequence: CDR1 MNHNS, CDR2 SASEGT. The CDR3 has 13 amino acids.